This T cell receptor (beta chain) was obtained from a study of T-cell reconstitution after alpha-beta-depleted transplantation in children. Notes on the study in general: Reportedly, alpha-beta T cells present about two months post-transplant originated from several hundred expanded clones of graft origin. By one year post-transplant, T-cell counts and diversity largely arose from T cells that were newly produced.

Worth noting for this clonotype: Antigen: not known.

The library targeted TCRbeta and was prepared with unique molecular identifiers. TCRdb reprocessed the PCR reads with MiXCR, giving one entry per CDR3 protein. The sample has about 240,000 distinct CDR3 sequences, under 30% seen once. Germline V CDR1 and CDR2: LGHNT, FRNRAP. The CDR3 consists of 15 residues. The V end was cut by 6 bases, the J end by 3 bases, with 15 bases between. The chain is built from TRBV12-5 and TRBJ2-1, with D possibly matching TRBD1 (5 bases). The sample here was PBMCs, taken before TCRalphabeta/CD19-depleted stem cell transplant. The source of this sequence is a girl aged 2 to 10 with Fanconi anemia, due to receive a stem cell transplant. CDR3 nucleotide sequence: TGTGCTAGTGGCCCAACAGGTGCAAGCTACAATGAGCAGTTCTTC. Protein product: CASGPTGASYNEQFF.